The 18 T cell receptor beta chains below come from one sample, sequenced in a study of T and B cells in COVID-19 patients. Blood genomic DNA input for TRB amplification was about 220-500 ng. Multiplex PCR with BIOMED2 TRB-A/B primer pools amplified TRB rearrangements. From the multiplex PCR reads, TCRdb called clonotypes with MiXCR, one entry per CDR3 protein. Here the sample spans about 13,000 distinct CDR3 sequences, around 25% being singletons. Material for sequencing was blood. The origin of the receptors is a human donor who had recovered from COVID-19.

By share, this clonotype ranks as medium-sized. The chain combines TRBV19 with TRBJ2-7; TRBD2 matches 8 bases. The CDR3 extends over 15 amino acids. V dropped 3 bases and J dropped 2; count of bases not matched to a gene: 6. CDR1 and CDR2 from the germline V gene are LNHDA and SQIVND (reference sequence). CDR3 residues: CASSISGGQTYEQYF. The DNA for the CDR3 is TGTGCCAGTAGTATCTCGGGGGGGCAAACCTACGAGCAGTACTTC.

This clonotype was seen a handful of times. The chain joins TRBV5-6 to TRBJ1-2; 7 nucleotides line up with TRBD1. Germline V gene sequence: CDR1 SGHDT, CDR2 YYEEEE. This CDR3 has 15 residues. V shed 2 bases and J 4 bases; nucleotides not matched to a gene: 8. The CDR3: CASSFYTGTAYGYTF. As DNA, the CDR3 is TGTGCCAGCAGCTTCTATACGGGGACAGCCTATGGCTACACCTTC.

This clonotype is medium-sized. The V call is TRBV5-4, the J call TRBJ2-6, with TRBD2 matching over 9 bases. Germline V gives CDR1 SGHNT, CDR2 YYREEE (reference sequence). The CDR3 is made up of 18 amino acids. V was clipped by 4 bases and J by 4 bases; unmatched bases: 12. The CDR3 region has the DNA TGTGCCAGCAGCACGCGGGGGGGGCTCTGGGCCGGGGCCAACGTCCTGACTTTC. It yields the protein CASSTRGGLWAGANVLTF.

This clonotype ranks as medium-sized. This chain connects TRBV30 to TRBJ1-4; no clear D. V lost 0 bases and J lost 4, with 12 bases in between. The germline V gene encodes CDR1 GTSNPN and CDR2 SVGIG (reference sequence). The CDR3 loop spans 15 amino acids. The CDR3 protein is CAWSVRGRINEKLFF. For the CDR3, the DNA is TGTGCCTGGAGTGTACGCGGACGGATTAATGAAAAACTGTTTTTT.

J is TRBJ1-4 and V is TRBV27, with TRBD1 identical over 8 bases. This CDR3 contains 16 residues. The V and J ends lost 9 bases and 6 bases, in that order; junction bases with no gene match: 15. The germline V gene encodes CDR1 MNHEY and CDR2 SMNVEV (reference sequence). This chain's CDR3 is CASRGRQGAGYEKLFF. The CDR3 coding sequence is TGTGCCAGTCGGGGGAGGCAGGGGGCTGGATATGAAAAACTGTTTTTT.

This clonotype has more than one count but fewer than ten. J is TRBJ1-2 and V is TRBV27; tentatively, D is TRBD1 (5 bases). Per the germline V gene, CDR1 is MNHEY and CDR2 is SMNVEV (reference sequence). Trimming stripped 6 bases from V and 3 bases from J, with 11 bases between. The CDR3 covers 13 residues. The CDR3 is CASRAREDYGYTF. In DNA form, the CDR3 reads TGTGCCAGCAGGGCCAGGGAGGACTATGGCTACACCTTC.

By sample share, this clonotype is medium-sized. The rearrangement links TRBV27 to TRBJ2-7; D not certain. The germline gives CDR1 MNHEY, CDR2 SMNVEV (reference sequence). The CDR3 is made up of 11 amino acids. The V gene lost 7 bases and the J gene lost 9 bases, with 13 bases spanning the gap. The CDR3 loop is CASTYRALQYF. In DNA, the CDR3 is TGTGCCAGCACCTATCGGGCCCTGCAGTACTTC.

The rearrangement joins TRBV7-9 to TRBJ1-1, with D uncertain. Germline CDR1 and CDR2: SEHNR and FQNEAQ (reference sequence). The CDR3 has 12 residues. Deletions cut 6 bases from V and 8 bases from J, with 13 bases between. CDR3 amino acids: CASRIAEGEAFF. CDR3 nucleotides: TGTGCCAGCAGAATAGCAGAGGGAGAAGCTTTCTTT. The full variable domain, in which reference TRBV7-9 and TRBJ1-1 provide the parts outside the CDR3, is DTGVSQNPRHKITKRGQNVTFRCDPISEHNRLYWYRQTLGQGPEFLTYFQNEAQLEKSRLLSDRFSAERPKGSFSTLEIQRTEQGDSAMYLCASRIAEGEAFFGQGTRLTVV.

This clonotype was seen a single time. The chain is built from TRBV27 and TRBJ2-7; 10 bases line up with TRBD1. The junction had 7 bases not matched to a gene; V was cut back by 6 bases and J by 2 bases. Germline loops: CDR1 MNHEY, CDR2 SMNVEV (reference sequence). The CDR3 is 15 amino acids. CDR3 amino acids: CASSNPGQGTYEQYF. The CDR3 DNA reads as TGTGCCAGCAGCAATCCGGGACAGGGGACCTACGAGCAGTACTTC.

This chain joins TRBV15 and TRBJ1-5; D remains unclear. Trimming stripped 4 bases from V and 1 base from J, with 2 bases between. The CDR3 has 12 amino acids. The germline gives CDR1 LNHNV, CDR2 YYDKDF (reference sequence). CDR3 in DNA: TGTGCCACCAGCAACAGCAATCAGCCCCAGCATTTT. Its protein is CATSNSNQPQHF.

This clonotype counts as medium-sized (0.01 to 0.1%). CDR3 sequence: CAWNGLGVASGRSEQFF. The CDR3 nucleotides read TGTGCCTGGAACGGACTGGGTGTGGCTAGCGGGAGGAGTGAGCAGTTCTTC. The chain uses TRBV30 and TRBJ2-1; 11 bases match TRBD2. The CDR3 runs to 17 residues. The junction had 17 bases not matched to a gene; V was cut back by 4 bases and J by 9 bases. Germline V gene data show CDR1 as GTSNPN and CDR2 as SVGIG (reference sequence).

The rearrangement joins TRBV6-1 to TRBJ2-6; 10 positions agree with TRBD1. Germline V gives CDR1 MNHNS, CDR2 SASEGT. V shed 5 bases and J 3 bases; nucleotides not matched to a gene: 10. The CDR3 consists of 18 residues. CDR3 DNA sequence: TGTGCCAGCAGTCCACGACAGGGGGCGGCGGGTGGGGCCAACGTCCTGACTTTC. Translated: CASSPRQGAAGGANVLTF.

This clonotype is categorized as medium-sized (0.01 to 0.1%). The chain is built from TRBV11-1 and TRBJ2-7, with 10 bases lining up with TRBD1. Losses at the gene ends were 5 bases for V and 6 bases for J; bases not matched to a gene: 7. Germline V gene lookup returns CDR1 SGHAT and CDR2 FQDESV (reference sequence). This CDR3 has 14 residues. Here the CDR3 reads CASSLGTGVGEQYF. DNA for the CDR3: TGTGCCAGCAGCCTAGGGACAGGGGTCGGCGAGCAGTACTTC.

In DNA form, the CDR3 reads TGTGCCAGTTCGGGGACAGGGGGTGAGCAGTTCTTC. It translates to CASSGTGGEQFF. This sequence joins TRBV19 and TRBJ2-1; 11 bases are shared with TRBD1. The CDR3 sequence is 12 residues long. Germline CDR1 reads LNHDA; CDR2 reads SQIVND (reference sequence). V was pared by 8 bases and J by 9 bases, with 3 bases of the junction left unmatched.

The chain couples TRBV20-1 to TRBJ2-7; TRBD1 aligns across 8 bases. CDR3 length equals 12 residues. Trimming took 6 bases from V and 3 from J; bases not matched to a gene: 4. Germline loops: CDR1 DFQATT, CDR2 SNEGSKA (reference sequence). In DNA, the CDR3 is TGCAGTGCAAACGGACAGGGCTACGAGCAGTACTTC. Translating it yields CSANGQGYEQYF.

Many counts were recorded for this clonotype. The chain links TRBV6-5 to TRBJ1-4, with TRBD1 matching over 7 bases. Trimming at V came to 5 bases and at J to 7 bases, leaving 7 bases not matched to a gene. This CDR3 is 14 amino acids long. Germline V lookup: CDR1 MNHEY, CDR2 SVGAGI. This CDR3 is CASSTSGGSEKLFF. DNA for the CDR3: TGTGCCAGCAGTACCTCAGGGGGTAGTGAAAAACTGTTTTTT.

This chain joins TRBV20-1 and TRBJ2-1; 7 nucleotides match TRBD2. Per the germline V gene, CDR1 is DFQATT and CDR2 is SNEGSKA (reference sequence). This CDR3 is 15 amino acids long. V shed 6 bases and J 0 bases; nucleotides not matched to a gene: 8. The CDR3 here is CSATDGGSSYNEQFF. CDR3 nucleotides: TGCAGTGCCACCGATGGCGGGAGCTCCTACAATGAGCAGTTCTTC.

The chain carries TRBV20-1 and TRBJ2-5; 8 bases match TRBD1. Germline trimming cut 6 bases from V and 5 bases from J; bases unmatched to any gene: 11. The CDR3 length is 14 residues. Germline loops: CDR1 DFQATT, CDR2 SNEGSKA (reference sequence). This CDR3 is CSAHRGQGKETQYF. Here the CDR3 DNA reads TGCAGTGCCCACAGAGGACAGGGAAAGGAGACCCAGTACTTC.